The T cell receptor beta chain under discussion was sequenced for a study of blood T cells in healthy people across ages. For the second PCR, which ran for about 7 to 12 cycles, a sample-barcoded 5' primer and a J-beta primer mix were used. TCRdb processed the 5' RACE reads anew with MiXCR; each CDR3 protein has one entry. The sample includes fewer than 2,000,000 distinct CDR3 sequences, approximately 39% of them seen just once. General study results and limits: Diversity figures derived from one million T cells were judged to underestimate the true value. Both higher diversity and more naive CD4+ cells marked long-lived donors when set against aged donors.

Points on this clonotype: Its antigen remains unknown.

Every sample yielded at least 7 million isolated PBMCs. The origin of this receptor is a human donor in good health. Sequenced input: blood.

The CDR3 here is CSAPSSYNSPLHF. Written as DNA, the CDR3 is TGCAGTGCTCCCAGCTCCTATAATTCACCCCTCCACTTT. The gene calls are TRBV20-1 and TRBJ1-6; D remains ambiguous. Germline V gene sequence: CDR1 DFQATT, CDR2 SNEGSKA (reference sequence). This CDR3 has 13 amino acids. The V end was cut by 5 bases, the J end by 0 bases, with 5 bases between.